The clone carrying this T cell receptor (beta chain) was seen a single time. This entry belongs to a study of T cell changes during pregnancy in multiple sclerosis. The CDR3 has 15 residues. CDR1 and CDR2 (germline): SGDLS, YYNGEE. V was pared by 4 bases and J by 5 bases, with 8 bases of the junction left unmatched. The method was immunoSEQ multiplex PCR; TCRdb's version includes in-frame clones alone and lacks a portion of them. The sample yields 85,000 to 90,000 clones, approximately 90% seen once. The V and J genes are TRBV9 and TRBJ2-7, with 11 bases aligning to TRBD1. The input for sequencing was peripheral blood, taken in the first trimester of pregnancy. The sequence was collected from a female donor in good health, enrolled as a control in a pregnancy study. The CDR3 DNA sequence: TGTGCCAGCAGCCTCAAAGGACAGGGGGCCGACGAGCAGTACTTC. Its protein product is CASSLKGQGADEQYF.